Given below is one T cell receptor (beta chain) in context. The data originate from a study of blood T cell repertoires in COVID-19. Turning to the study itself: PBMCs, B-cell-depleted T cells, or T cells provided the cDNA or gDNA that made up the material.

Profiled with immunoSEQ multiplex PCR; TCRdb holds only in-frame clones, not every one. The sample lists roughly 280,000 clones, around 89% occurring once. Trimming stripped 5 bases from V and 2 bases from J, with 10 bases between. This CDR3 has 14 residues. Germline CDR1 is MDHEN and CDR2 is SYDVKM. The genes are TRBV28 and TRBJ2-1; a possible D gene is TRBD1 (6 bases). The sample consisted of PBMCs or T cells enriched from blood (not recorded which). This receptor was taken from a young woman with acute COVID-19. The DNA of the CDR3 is TGTGCCAGCAGTCCTCGGACAGCCTACAATGAGCAGTTCTTC. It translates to CASSPRTAYNEQFF.